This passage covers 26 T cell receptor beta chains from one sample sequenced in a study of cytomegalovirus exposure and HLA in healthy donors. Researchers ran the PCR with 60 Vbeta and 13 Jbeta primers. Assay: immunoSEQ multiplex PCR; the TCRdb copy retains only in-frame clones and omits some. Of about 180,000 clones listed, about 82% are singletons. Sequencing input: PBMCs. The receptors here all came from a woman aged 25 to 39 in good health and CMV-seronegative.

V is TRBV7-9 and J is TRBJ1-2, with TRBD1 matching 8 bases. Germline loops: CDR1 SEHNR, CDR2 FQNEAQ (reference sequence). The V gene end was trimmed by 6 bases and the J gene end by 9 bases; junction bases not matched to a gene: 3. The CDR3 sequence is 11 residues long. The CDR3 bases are TGTGCCAGCAGACGGACAGGGAGCTACACCTTC. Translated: CASRRTGSYTF.

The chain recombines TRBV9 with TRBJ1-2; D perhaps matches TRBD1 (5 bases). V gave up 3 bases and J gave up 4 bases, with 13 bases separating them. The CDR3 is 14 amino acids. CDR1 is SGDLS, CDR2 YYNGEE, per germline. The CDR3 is CASSEQENFYGYTF. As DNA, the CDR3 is TGTGCCAGCAGCGAACAGGAGAACTTCTATGGCTACACCTTC.

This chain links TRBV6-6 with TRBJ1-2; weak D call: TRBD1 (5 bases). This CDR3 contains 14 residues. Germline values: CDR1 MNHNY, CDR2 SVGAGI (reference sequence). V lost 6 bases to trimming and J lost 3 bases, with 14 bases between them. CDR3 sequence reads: CASSKTQGDYGYTF. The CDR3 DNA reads TGTGCCAGCAGCAAGACCCAAGGGGACTATGGCTACACCTTC.

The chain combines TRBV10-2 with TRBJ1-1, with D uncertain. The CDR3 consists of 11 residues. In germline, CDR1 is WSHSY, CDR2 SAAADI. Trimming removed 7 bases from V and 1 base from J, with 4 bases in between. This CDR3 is CASTGNTEAFF. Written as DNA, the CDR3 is TGCGCCAGCACAGGGAACACTGAAGCTTTCTTT.

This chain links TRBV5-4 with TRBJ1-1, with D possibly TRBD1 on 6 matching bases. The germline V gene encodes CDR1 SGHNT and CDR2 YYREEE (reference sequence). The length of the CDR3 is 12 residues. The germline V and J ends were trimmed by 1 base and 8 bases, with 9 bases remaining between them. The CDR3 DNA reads TGTGCCAGCAGCTTGTTAGGGACAGAAGCTTTCTTT. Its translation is CASSLLGTEAFF.

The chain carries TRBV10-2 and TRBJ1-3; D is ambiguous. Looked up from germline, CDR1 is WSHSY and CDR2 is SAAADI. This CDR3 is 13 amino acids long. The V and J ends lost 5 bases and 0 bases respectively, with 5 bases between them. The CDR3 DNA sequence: TGCGCCAGCAGTCAAAACTCTGGAAACACCATATATTTT. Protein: CASSQNSGNTIYF.

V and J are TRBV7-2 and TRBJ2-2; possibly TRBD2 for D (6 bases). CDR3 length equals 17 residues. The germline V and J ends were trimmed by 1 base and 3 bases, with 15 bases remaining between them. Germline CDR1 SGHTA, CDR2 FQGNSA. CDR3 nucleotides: TGTGCCAGCAGCTTAGGGACTACGGTCGGGGACACCGGGGAGCTGTTTTTT. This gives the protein CASSLGTTVGDTGELFF.

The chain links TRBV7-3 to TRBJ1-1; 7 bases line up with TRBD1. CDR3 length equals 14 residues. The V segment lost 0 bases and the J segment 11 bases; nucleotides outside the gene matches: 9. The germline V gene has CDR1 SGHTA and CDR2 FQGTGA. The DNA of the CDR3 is TGTGCCAGCAGCTTAACAGACAGGGAAAATCAGGCTTTCTTT. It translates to CASSLTDRENQAFF.

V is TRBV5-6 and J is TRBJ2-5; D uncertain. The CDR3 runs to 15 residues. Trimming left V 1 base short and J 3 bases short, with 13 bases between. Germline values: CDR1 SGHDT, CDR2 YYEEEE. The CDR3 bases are TGTGCCAGCAGCTTGTTGCATCTTACAGAAGAGACCCAGTACTTC. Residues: CASSLLHLTEETQYF. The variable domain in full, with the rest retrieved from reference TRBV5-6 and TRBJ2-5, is DAGVTQSPTHLIKTRGQQVTLRCSPKSGHDTVSWYQQALGQGPQFIFQYYEEEERQRGNFPDRFSGHQFPNYSSELNVNALLLGDSALYLCASSLLHLTEETQYFGPGTRLLVL.

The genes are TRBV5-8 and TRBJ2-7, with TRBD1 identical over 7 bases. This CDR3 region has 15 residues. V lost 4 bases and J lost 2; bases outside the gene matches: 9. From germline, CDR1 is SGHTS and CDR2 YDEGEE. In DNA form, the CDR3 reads TGTGCCAGCAGCCCGGGGACAGCTGAGGCCTACGAGCAGTACTTC. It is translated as CASSPGTAEAYEQYF.

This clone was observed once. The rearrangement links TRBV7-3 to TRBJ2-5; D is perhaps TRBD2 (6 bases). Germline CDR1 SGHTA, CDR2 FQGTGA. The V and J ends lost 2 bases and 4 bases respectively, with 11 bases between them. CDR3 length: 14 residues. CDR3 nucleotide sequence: TGTGCCAGCAGCTTAGGGGGGAGACGAGAGACCCAGTACTTC. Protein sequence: CASSLGGRRETQYF.

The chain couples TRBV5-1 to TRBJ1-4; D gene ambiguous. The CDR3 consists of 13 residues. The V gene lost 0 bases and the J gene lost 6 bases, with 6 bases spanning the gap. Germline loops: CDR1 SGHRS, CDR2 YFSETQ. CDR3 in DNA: TGCGCCAGCAGCTTGGACAGTTATGAAAAACTGTTTTTT. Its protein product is CASSLDSYEKLFF.

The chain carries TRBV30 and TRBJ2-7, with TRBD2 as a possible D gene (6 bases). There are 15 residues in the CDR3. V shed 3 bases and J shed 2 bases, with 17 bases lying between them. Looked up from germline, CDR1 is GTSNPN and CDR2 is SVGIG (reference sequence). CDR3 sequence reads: CAWSEGTARPYEQYF. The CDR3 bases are TGTGCCTGGAGCGAAGGGACTGCGCGCCCCTACGAGCAGTACTTC.

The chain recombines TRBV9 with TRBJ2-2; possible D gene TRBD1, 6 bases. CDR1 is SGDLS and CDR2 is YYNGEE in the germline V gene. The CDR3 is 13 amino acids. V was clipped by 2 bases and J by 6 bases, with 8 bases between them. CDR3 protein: CASSVRQAGELFF. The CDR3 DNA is TGTGCCAGCAGCGTCCGACAGGCCGGGGAGCTGTTTTTT.

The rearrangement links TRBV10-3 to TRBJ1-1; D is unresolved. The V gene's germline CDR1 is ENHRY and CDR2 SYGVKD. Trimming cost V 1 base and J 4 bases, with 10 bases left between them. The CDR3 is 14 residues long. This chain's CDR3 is CAISELGGSTEAFF. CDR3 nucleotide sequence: TGTGCCATCAGTGAGTTGGGTGGGAGCACTGAAGCTTTCTTT.

The CDR3 DNA reads as TGCGCCAGCAGCCCAGGGGTAGAAAATCAGCCCCAGCATTTT. Its protein is CASSPGVENQPQHF. The chain is built from TRBV5-1 and TRBJ1-5, with TRBD1 as a possible D gene (6 bases). There are 14 residues in the CDR3. V gave up 4 bases and J gave up 4 bases, with 12 bases separating them. Germline V lookup: CDR1 SGHRS, CDR2 YFSETQ.

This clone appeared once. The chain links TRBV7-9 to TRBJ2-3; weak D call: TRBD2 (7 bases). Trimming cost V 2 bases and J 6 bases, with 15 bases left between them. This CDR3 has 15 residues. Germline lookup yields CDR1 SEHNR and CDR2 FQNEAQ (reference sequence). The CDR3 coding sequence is TGTGCCAGCAGCTTAAGGGGGGGGCCGTCGGATACGCAGTATTTT. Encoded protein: CASSLRGGPSDTQYF.

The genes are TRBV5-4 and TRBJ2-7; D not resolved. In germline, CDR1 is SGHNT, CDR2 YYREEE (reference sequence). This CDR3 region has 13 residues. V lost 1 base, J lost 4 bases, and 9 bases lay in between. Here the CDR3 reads CASSLTATYEQYF. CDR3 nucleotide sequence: TGTGCCAGCAGCTTGACCGCCACATACGAGCAGTACTTC.

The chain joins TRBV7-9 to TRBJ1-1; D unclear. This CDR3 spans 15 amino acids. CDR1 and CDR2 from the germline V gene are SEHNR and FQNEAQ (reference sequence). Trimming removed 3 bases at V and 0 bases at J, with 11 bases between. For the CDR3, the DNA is TGTGCCAGCAGCTTGGCAAGTACTATGAACACTGAAGCTTTCTTT. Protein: CASSLASTMNTEAFF.

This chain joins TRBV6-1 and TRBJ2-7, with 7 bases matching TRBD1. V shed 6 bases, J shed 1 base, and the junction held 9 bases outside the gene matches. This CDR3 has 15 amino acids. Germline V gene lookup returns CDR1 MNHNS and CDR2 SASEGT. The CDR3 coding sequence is TGTGCCAGCAGCGAGTATTGGACAGGTTCCTACGAGCAGTACTTC. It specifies CASSEYWTGSYEQYF.

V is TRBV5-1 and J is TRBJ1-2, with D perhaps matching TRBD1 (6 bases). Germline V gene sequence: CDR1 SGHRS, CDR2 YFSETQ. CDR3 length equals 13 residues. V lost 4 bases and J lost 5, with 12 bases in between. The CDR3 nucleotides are TGCGCCAGCAGCACCCGGACAGAGTATGGCTACACCTTC. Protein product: CASSTRTEYGYTF.

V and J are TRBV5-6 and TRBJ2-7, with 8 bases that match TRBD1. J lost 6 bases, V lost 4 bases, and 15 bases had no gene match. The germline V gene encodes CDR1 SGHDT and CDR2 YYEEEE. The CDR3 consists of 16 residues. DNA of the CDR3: TGTGCCAGCAGCCTGGTGGTGCTGACAGGGGTTCCCGAGCAGTACTTC. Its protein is CASSLVVLTGVPEQYF.

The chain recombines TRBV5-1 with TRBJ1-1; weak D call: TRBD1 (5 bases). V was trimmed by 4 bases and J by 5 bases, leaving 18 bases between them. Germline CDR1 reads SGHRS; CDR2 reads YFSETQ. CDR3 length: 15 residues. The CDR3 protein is CASSIGTQGRTEAFF. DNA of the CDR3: TGCGCCAGCAGCATCGGGACCCAAGGGAGGACTGAAGCTTTCTTT.

The CDR3 spells CASSPRGASYEQYF. CDR3 nucleotide sequence: TGTGCCAGCTCACCGCGCGGGGCTTCCTACGAGCAGTACTTC. The rearrangement uses TRBV18 and TRBJ2-7, with D maybe TRBD2 (6 bases). The CDR3 loop spans 14 amino acids. V was cut by 3 bases and J by 1 base, with 10 bases left in between. Germline lookup yields CDR1 KGHSH and CDR2 LQKENI. Full variable domain (outside the CDR3, taken from reference TRBV18 and TRBJ2-7): NAGVMQNPRHLVRRRGQEARLRCSPMKGHSHVYWYRQLPEEGLKFMVYLQKENIIDESGMPKERFSAEFPKEGPSILRIQQVVRGDSAAYFCASSPRGASYEQYFGPGTRLTVT.

CDR3 residues: CASSPVGVTYEQYF. For the CDR3, the DNA is TGTGCCAGCAGCCCTGTCGGGGTAACGTACGAGCAGTACTTC. The J gene is TRBJ2-7, the V gene TRBV7-9, with D maybe TRBD2 (5 bases). The CDR3 totals 14 residues. Germline values: CDR1 SEHNR, CDR2 FQNEAQ (reference sequence). V was clipped by 5 bases and J by 4 bases, with 15 bases between them.

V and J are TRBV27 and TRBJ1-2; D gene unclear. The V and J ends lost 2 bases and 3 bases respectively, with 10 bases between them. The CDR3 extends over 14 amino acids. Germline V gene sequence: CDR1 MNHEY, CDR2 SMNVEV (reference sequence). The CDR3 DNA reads TGTGCCAGCAGTTTAGGCCGACAACACTATGGCTACACCTTC. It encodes CASSLGRQHYGYTF.